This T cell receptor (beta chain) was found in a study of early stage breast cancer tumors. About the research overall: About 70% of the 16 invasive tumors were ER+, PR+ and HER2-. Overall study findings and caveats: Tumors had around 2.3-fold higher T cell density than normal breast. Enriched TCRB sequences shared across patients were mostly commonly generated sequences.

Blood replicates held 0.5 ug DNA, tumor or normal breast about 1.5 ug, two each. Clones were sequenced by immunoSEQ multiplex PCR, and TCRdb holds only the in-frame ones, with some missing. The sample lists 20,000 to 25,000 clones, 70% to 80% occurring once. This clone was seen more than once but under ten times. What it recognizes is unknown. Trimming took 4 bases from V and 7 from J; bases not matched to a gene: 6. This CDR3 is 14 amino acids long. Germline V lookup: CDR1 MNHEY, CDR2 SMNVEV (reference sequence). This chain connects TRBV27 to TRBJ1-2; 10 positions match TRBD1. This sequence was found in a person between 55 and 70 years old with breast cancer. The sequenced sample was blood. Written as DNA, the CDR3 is TGTGCCAGCAGTTCAACGACAGGGGGCCGTGGCTACACCTTC. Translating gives CASSSTTGGRGYTF.